Sequencing of this TCR beta chain was carried out in a study of long-term antiretroviral therapy in people with HIV. Study outcomes and limitations: No data were available on ART adherence, viral resistance or therapy changes.

Version v3.0 of the immunoSEQ assay ran at survey level. This table comes from immunoSEQ multiplex PCR, and its TCRdb copy is limited to in-frame clones, with some not included. The sample consists of some 22,000 clones, 70% to 90% of them appearing once. In each sample, 1-10 million cryopreserved PBMC were present before DNA extraction. To note about this clone: What it binds is unknown.

V lost 3 bases and J 0 bases, leaving 10 bases between the germline ends. This CDR3 has 16 residues. Germline V gene data show CDR1 as SGDLS and CDR2 as YYNGEE. The origin of this receptor is a man between 60 and 75 years old with HIV. The specimen was unsorted PBMCs, collected 0.6 years after starting antiretroviral therapy. This chain uses TRBV9 with TRBJ2-6; tentatively, D is TRBD1 (6 bases). CDR3 amino acids: CASSGTGSSGANVLTF. The CDR3 region has the DNA TGTGCCAGCAGCGGTACAGGGAGCTCTGGGGCCAACGTCCTGACTTTC.